The present T cell receptor (beta chain) was sequenced within a study of cytomegalovirus exposure and HLA in healthy donors. General study results and limits: A later analysis, which compared TCR beta chains of equal frequency, found the HLA-associated ones more clonally expanded. Reports indicate that TCR beta sequences accurately predicted the HLA-A and HLA-B alleles of most subjects. There were several of the most significant clusters that appeared linked to common viral pathogens in a later analysis. Published work reported that the classifier diagnosed cytomegalovirus status with high specificity and sensitivity.

The PCR employed 60 Vbeta primers together with 13 Jbeta primers. TCRdb's copy holds only in-frame clones and misses some; the assay was immunoSEQ multiplex PCR. The profile shows 250,000 to 300,000 clones, approximately 91% of them singletons. With regard to this clone: No antigen is known for it.

The V gene end was trimmed by 4 bases and the J gene end by 4 bases; junction bases not matched to a gene: 2. Germline CDR1 SGHAT, CDR2 FQNNGV. CDR3 length: 13 residues. The source is a girl aged 2 to 9 in good health and CMV-seronegative. Sequenced: PBMCs. The gene calls are TRBV11-2 and TRBJ1-2, with 8 nucleotides matching TRBD1. CDR3 region: CASSYGQGYGYTF. The CDR3 coding sequence is TGTGCCAGCAGCTACGGACAGGGCTATGGCTACACCTTC.